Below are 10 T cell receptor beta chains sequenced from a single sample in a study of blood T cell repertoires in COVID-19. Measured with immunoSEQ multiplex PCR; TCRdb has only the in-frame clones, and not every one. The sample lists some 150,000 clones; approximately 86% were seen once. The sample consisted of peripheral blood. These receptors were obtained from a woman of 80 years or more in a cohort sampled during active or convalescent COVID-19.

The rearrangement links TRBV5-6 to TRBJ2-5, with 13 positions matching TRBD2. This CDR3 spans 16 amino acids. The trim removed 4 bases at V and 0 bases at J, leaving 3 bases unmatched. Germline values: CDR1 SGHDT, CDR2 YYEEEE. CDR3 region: CASSGGLAGNQETQYF. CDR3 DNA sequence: TGTGCCAGCAGCGGGGGACTAGCGGGGAACCAAGAGACCCAGTACTTC. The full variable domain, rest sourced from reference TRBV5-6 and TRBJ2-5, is DAGVTQSPTHLIKTRGQQVTLRCSPKSGHDTVSWYQQALGQGPQFIFQYYEEEERQRGNFPDRFSGHQFPNYSSELNVNALLLGDSALYLCASSGGLAGNQETQYFGPGTRLLVL.

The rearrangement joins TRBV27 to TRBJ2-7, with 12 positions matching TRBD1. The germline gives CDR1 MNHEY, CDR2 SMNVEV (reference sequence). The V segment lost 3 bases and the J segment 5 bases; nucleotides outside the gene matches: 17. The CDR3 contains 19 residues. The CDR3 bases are TGTGCCAGCAGTTTGGGCGCCCGGGGACAGGGGGCGCTTGCCCACGAGCAGTACTTC. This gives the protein CASSLGARGQGALAHEQYF.

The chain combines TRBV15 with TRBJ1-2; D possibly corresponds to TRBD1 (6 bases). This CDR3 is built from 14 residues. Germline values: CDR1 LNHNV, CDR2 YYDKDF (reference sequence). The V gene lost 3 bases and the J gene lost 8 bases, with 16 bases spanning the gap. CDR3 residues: CATSRTGAQEGYTF. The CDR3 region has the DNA TGTGCCACCAGCAGGACAGGTGCCCAGGAGGGCTACACCTTC.

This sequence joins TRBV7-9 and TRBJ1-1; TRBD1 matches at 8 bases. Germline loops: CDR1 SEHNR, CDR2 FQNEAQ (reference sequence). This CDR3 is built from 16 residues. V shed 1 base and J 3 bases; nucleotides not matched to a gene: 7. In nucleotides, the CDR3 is TGTGCCAGCAGCTTAGTCGGTGGACAGGGCTACACTGAAGCTTTCTTT. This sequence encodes CASSLVGGQGYTEAFF.

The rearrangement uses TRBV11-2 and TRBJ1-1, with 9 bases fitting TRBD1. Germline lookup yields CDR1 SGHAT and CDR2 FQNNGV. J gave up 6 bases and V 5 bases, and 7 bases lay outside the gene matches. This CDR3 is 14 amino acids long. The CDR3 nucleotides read TGTGCCAGCAGCGATACAGGGGGCGGACCTGAAGCTTTCTTT. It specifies CASSDTGGGPEAFF.

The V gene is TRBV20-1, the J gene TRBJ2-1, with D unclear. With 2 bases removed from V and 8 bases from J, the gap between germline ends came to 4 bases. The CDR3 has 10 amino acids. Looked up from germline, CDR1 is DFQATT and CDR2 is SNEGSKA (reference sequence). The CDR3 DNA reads TGCAGTGCTAGATATGATGAGCAGTTCTTC. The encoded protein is CSARYDEQFF.

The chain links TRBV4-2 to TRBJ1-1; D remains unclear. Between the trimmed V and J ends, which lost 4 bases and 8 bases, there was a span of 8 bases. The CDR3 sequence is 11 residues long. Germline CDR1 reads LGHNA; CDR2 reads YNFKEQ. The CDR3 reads CASSLTEEAFF. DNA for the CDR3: TGTGCCAGCAGCCTGACTGAGGAAGCTTTCTTT.

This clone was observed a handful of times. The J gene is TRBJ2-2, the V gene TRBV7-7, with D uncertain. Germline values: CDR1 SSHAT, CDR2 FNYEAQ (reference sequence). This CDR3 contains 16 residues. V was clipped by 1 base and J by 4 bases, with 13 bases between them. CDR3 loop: CASSLEVGGGTGELFF. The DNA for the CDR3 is TGTGCCAGCAGCTTAGAAGTAGGCGGTGGCACCGGGGAGCTGTTTTTT. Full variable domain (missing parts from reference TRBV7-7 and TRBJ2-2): GAGVSQSPRYKVTKRGQDVTLRCDPISSHATLYWYQQALGQGPEFLTYFNYEAQPDKSGLPSDRFSAERPEGSISTLTIQRTEQRDSAMYRCASSLEVGGGTGELFFGEGSRLTVL.

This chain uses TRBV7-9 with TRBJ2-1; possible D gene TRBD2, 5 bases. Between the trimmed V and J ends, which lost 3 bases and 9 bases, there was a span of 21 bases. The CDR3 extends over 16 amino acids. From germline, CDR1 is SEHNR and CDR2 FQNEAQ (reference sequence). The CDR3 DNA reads TGTGCCAGCAGCTTCCTACCTAGCTTTGGTGGCACTGAGCAGTTCTTC. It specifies CASSFLPSFGGTEQFF. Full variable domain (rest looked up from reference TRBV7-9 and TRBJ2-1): DTGVSQNPRHKITKRGQNVTFRCDPISEHNRLYWYRQTLGQGPEFLTYFQNEAQLEKSRLLSDRFSAERPKGSFSTLEIQRTEQGDSAMYLCASSFLPSFGGTEQFFGPGTRLTVL.

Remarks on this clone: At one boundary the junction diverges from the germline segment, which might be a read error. The CDR3 loop is CASSLSQGAYNEQFF. CDR3 bases: TGTGCTAGCAGCTTATCTCAGGGGGCTTACAATGAGCAGTTCTTC. The chain recombines TRBV7-7 with TRBJ2-1, with 8 bases matching TRBD1. Per germline, CDR1 SSHAT and CDR2 FNYEAQ (reference sequence). This CDR3 is built from 15 residues.